The rows below give T cell receptor beta chains drawn from one sample of a study of chemoradiotherapy in HPV16-positive cancers. Repertoires were generated with immunoSEQ multiplex PCR, while TCRdb's copy carries only in-frame clones and drops some. The table shows about 24,000 clones, with roughly nine tenths occurring only once. The sample here was blood, taken from a patient who underwent chemoradiotherapy. These receptors were obtained from a human donor with HPV-associated anogenital cancer. The CDR3 runs from the conserved cysteine through the conserved F or W. D genes are given only for firm matches. Part of the rows lack a size; the others show once, few, many or a class for expanded clones.

V	size	J	D	CDR3	DNA
TRBV5-1	-	TRBJ2-7	TRBD1	CASGRQGAREQYF	TGCGCCAGCGGCCGGCAGGGGGCGCGAGAGCAGTACTTC
TRBV7-9	-	TRBJ2-3	TRBD1	CASSDRADTQYF	TGTGCCAGCAGCGACAGGGCTGATACGCAGTATTTT
TRBV10-3	-	TRBJ1-3	-	CAISEPGRISGNTIYF	TGTGCCATCAGTGAGCCGGGACGGATCTCTGGAAACACCATATATTTT
TRBV18	-	TRBJ1-5	-	CASSPFEPRNQPQHF	TGTGCCAGCTCACCTTTCGAGCCCAGAAACCAGCCCCAGCATTTT
TRBV10-3	-	TRBJ1-1	-	CAISESRARQNTEAFF	TGTGCCATCAGTGAGTCGAGGGCGAGGCAGAACACTGAAGCTTTCTTT
TRBV2	-	TRBJ2-5	TRBD2	CASSSYGTRVQETQYF	TGTGCCAGCAGTTCTTACGGGACTAGGGTACAAGAGACCCAGTACTTC
TRBV7-8	once	TRBJ1-1	TRBD1	CASSLGGQAKAFF	TGTGCCAGCAGCTTGGGGGGACAGGCAAAGGCTTTCTTT
TRBV11-1	-	TRBJ2-5	TRBD1	CASSPRQGELETQYF	TGTGCCAGCAGCCCCAGACAGGGGGAATTAGAGACCCAGTACTTC
TRBV7-9	-	TRBJ2-1	TRBD1	CASSSPGQVTKSYNEQFF	TGTGCCAGCAGCTCGCCGGGACAGGTGACAAAGTCCTACAATGAGCAGTTCTTC
TRBV7-2	-	TRBJ1-5	-	CASSFNKDNQPQHF	TGTGCCAGCAGCTTTAACAAGGACAATCAGCCCCAGCATTTT
TRBV10-1	-	TRBJ1-2	-	CASSLDRSGGYTF	TGCGCCAGCAGTCTCGACAGGTCCGGGGGCTACACCTTC
TRBV6-5	-	TRBJ2-5	-	CASSTGRAAWETQYF	TGTGCCAGCAGTACAGGACGGGCTGCGTGGGAGACCCAGTACTTC
TRBV19	-	TRBJ1-2	TRBD1	CASSTQGGNYGYTF	TGTGCCAGTAGTACCCAGGGGGGAAACTATGGCTACACCTTC
TRBV10-3	-	TRBJ1-2	TRBD1	CAVGTDFGYTF	TGTGCCGTGGGGACAGACTTTGGCTACACCTTC
TRBV4-3	-	TRBJ2-2	-	CASSPALAGELFF	TGCGCCAGCAGCCCCGCGTTGGCCGGGGAGCTGTTTTTT
TRBV6-5	once	TRBJ1-2	TRBD1	CASSYSTGGSYGYTF	TGTGCCAGCAGTTACTCAACAGGGGGCTCCTATGGCTACACCTTC
TRBV6-5	-	TRBJ2-7	-	CASSSRASAYEQYF	TGTGCCAGCAGTTCCCGGGCCTCGGCCTACGAGCAGTACTTC
TRBV12-5	once	TRBJ1-5	-	CASGLSNQPQHF	TGTGCTAGTGGTTTGTCTAATCAGCCCCAGCATTTT
TRBV7-8	-	TRBJ1-1	-	CASSPTMGARAEAFF	TGTGCCAGCAGCCCGACGATGGGGGCACGGGCTGAAGCTTTCTTT
TRBV19	-	TRBJ1-5	-	CASNSDISGRYSNQPQHF	TGTGCCAGTAATTCCGACATCTCAGGAAGATATAGCAATCAGCCCCAGCATTTT
TRBV7-3	-	TRBJ2-1	TRBD2	CASGRTSGVFEQFF	TGTGCCAGCGGGCGGACTAGCGGGGTGTTTGAGCAGTTCTTC
TRBV5-1	-	TRBJ2-6	-	CASSLARDPGANVLTF	TGCGCCAGCAGCTTGGCCAGGGATCCTGGGGCCAACGTCCTGACTTTC
TRBV4-3	-	TRBJ1-1	-	CASSQVRGPTEAFF	TGCGCCAGCAGCCAAGTCAGGGGACCCACTGAAGCTTTCTTT
TRBV5-1	once	TRBJ2-3	TRBD2	CASSFPSGGTDTQYF	TGCGCCAGCAGCTTCCCGAGCGGGGGGACAGATACGCAGTATTTT
TRBV6-5	-	TRBJ1-1	-	CASSYGILNTEAFF	TGTGCCAGCAGTTACGGCATATTGAACACTGAAGCTTTCTTT
TRBV5-6	-	TRBJ1-2	-	CASSQPVGKNGYTF	TGTGCCAGCAGCCAGCCGGTTGGCAAAAATGGCTACACCTTC
TRBV6-1	-	TRBJ2-7	-	CASSEADYEQYF	TGTGCCAGCAGTGAAGCCGACTACGAGCAGTACTTC
TRBV6-4	-	TRBJ1-1	TRBD1	CASIQGGKAFF	TGTGCCAGCATCCAAGGGGGCAAAGCTTTCTTT
TRBV7-2	-	TRBJ2-5	-	CASSSQETQYF	TGTGCCAGCAGCTCTCAAGAGACCCAGTACTTC
TRBV9	-	TRBJ2-2	-	CASSPAGNHYTGELFF	TGTGCCAGCAGCCCAGCGGGCAATCATTACACCGGGGAGCTGTTTTTT
TRBV9	-	TRBJ1-4	-	CASSVGGTMAGEKLFF	TGTGCCAGCAGCGTAGGGGGGACGATGGCTGGGGAAAAACTGTTTTTT
TRBV7-2	-	TRBJ2-7	-	CASSLGGQLYEQYF	TGTGCCAGCAGCTTAGGAGGACAGCTCTACGAGCAGTACTTC
TRBV12-5	-	TRBJ2-2	-	CASGLVTGNPGELFF	TGTGCTAGTGGTTTGGTAACAGGGAACCCCGGGGAGCTGTTTTTT
TRBV18	-	TRBJ2-2	TRBD1	CASSLGQGNTGELFF	TGTGCCAGCTCATTGGGACAGGGTAACACCGGGGAGCTGTTTTTT
TRBV19	-	TRBJ1-1	TRBD1	CASSMRTGVEAFF	TGTGCCAGTAGTATGAGGACAGGGGTTGAAGCTTTCTTT
TRBV15	few	TRBJ2-1	TRBD1	CATSVGQGDNEQFF	TGTGCCACCAGCGTGGGACAGGGCGACAATGAGCAGTTCTTC
TRBV2	once	TRBJ2-3	TRBD2	CASSEGFEALAATDTQYF	TGTGCCAGCAGTGAAGGTTTTGAGGCCCTAGCGGCCACAGATACGCAGTATTTT
TRBV30	few	TRBJ1-2	-	CAWSSRDAPYGYTF	TGTGCCTGGAGCAGCCGGGATGCCCCCTATGGCTACACCTTC
TRBV5-6	-	TRBJ2-5	-	CASSSGHPQETQYF	TGTGCCAGCAGCTCGGGACATCCCCAAGAGACCCAGTACTTC
TRBV5-1	-	TRBJ1-1	-	CASSPDRPTNTEAFF	TGCGCCAGCAGCCCGGATCGGCCTACGAACACTGAAGCTTTCTTT
TRBV7-9	-	TRBJ1-5	-	CASSLLAGQPQHF	TGTGCCAGCAGCCTTCTGGCTGGGCAGCCCCAGCATTTT
TRBV10-3	-	TRBJ2-3	-	CAISESSRDTQYF	TGTGCCATCAGTGAGTCTAGTAGGGATACGCAGTATTTT
TRBV6-6	-	TRBJ1-4	-	CASSYRGEEKLFF	TGTGCCAGCAGTTATCGTGGTGAAGAAAAACTGTTTTTT
TRBV7-9	-	TRBJ1-1	-	CASSLVGDYTEAFF	TGTGCCAGCAGCTTAGTGGGGGACTACACTGAAGCTTTCTTT
TRBV7-2	-	TRBJ2-1	TRBD2	CASSPGGRAYNEQFF	TGTGCCAGCAGCCCGGGAGGGCGGGCCTACAATGAGCAGTTCTTC
TRBV9	few	TRBJ2-7	-	CASSVSGGLGEQYF	TGTGCCAGCAGCGTTAGTGGGGGGCTGGGTGAGCAGTACTTC
TRBV19	-	TRBJ1-6	TRBD1	CAGYWTGSGSPLHF	TGTGCCGGATACTGGACAGGGAGTGGATCACCCCTCCACTTT
TRBV7-6	-	TRBJ1-5	-	CASSIGPPYSNQPQHF	TGTGCCAGCAGCATCGGGCCGCCTTATAGCAATCAGCCCCAGCATTTT
TRBV30	-	TRBJ2-7	-	CAWDEGQGSAYEQYF	TGTGCCTGGGACGAAGGGCAGGGGTCTGCCTACGAGCAGTACTTC
TRBV6-1	-	TRBJ1-5	-	CASGVRGQPQHF	TGTGCCAGCGGAGTCAGGGGCCAGCCCCAGCATTTT
TRBV5-8	-	TRBJ2-5	-	CASSFRSVRGETQYF	TGTGCCAGCAGCTTCAGGTCCGTCAGAGGAGAGACCCAGTACTTC
TRBV7-2	-	TRBJ1-2	-	CASSPKGAYGYTF	TGTGCCAGCAGCCCCAAGGGCGCCTATGGCTACACCTTC
TRBV25-1	-	TRBJ1-1	-	CASRRVNTEAFF	TGTGCCAGCAGACGAGTGAACACTGAAGCTTTCTTT